The following is a T cell receptor (beta chain) sequence with its context. The record originates from a study of CD8 T cells in Susac syndrome. High-throughput TCR beta sequencing covered peripheral CD8+ and CD4+ T cells. V lost 11 bases and J 6 bases, leaving 17 bases between the germline ends. The CDR3 runs 14 residues. CDR1 and CDR2 (germline): LNHDA, SQIVND (reference sequence). Reverse transcription of roughly 0.5 to 1 ug RNA was carried out with random hexamers. MiXCR was run by TCRdb on the immunoSEQ multiplex PCR reads, yielding one entry per CDR3 protein. The table has about 69,000 distinct CDR3 sequences, roughly nine tenths seen once.

Specimen: CD8+ T cells from PBMCs. The TCR originated in a human donor with multiple sclerosis. The chain combines TRBV19 with TRBJ1-6; weak D call: TRBD1 (5 bases). This CDR3 reads CASFPGRGNSPLHF. CDR3 sequence (DNA): TGTGCCTCCTTCCCGGGGCGCGGTAATTCACCCCTCCACTTT.